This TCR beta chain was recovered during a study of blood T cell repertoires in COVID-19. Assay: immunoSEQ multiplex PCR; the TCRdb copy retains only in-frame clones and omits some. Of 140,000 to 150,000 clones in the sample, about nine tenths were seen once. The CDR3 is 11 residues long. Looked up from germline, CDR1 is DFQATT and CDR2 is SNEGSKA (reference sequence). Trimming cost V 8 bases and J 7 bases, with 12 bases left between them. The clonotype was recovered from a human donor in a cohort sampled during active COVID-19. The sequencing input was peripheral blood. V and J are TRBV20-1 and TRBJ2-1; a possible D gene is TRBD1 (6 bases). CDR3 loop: CSRRTENEQFF. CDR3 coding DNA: TGCAGTAGACGGACAGAGAATGAGCAGTTCTTC.